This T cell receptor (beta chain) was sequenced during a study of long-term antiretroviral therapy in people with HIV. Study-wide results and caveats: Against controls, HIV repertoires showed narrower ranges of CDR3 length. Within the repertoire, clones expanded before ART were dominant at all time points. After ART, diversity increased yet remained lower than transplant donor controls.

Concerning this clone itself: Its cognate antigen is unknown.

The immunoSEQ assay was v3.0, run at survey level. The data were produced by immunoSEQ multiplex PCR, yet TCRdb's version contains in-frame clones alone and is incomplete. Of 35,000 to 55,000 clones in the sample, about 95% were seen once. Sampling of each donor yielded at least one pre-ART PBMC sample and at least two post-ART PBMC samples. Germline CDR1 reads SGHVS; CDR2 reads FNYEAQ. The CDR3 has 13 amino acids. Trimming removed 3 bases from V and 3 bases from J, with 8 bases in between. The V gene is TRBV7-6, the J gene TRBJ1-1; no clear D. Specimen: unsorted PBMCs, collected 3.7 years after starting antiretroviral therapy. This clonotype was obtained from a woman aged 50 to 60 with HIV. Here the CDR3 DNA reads TGTGCCAGCAGCTTTGACGGGGACACTGAAGCTTTCTTT. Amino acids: CASSFDGDTEAFF. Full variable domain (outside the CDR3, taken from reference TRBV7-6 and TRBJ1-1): GAGVSQSPRYKVTKRGQDVALRCDPISGHVSLYWYRQALGQGPEFLTYFNYEAQQDKSGLPNDRFSAERPEGSISTLTIQRTEQRDSAMYRCASSFDGDTEAFFGQGTRLTVV.